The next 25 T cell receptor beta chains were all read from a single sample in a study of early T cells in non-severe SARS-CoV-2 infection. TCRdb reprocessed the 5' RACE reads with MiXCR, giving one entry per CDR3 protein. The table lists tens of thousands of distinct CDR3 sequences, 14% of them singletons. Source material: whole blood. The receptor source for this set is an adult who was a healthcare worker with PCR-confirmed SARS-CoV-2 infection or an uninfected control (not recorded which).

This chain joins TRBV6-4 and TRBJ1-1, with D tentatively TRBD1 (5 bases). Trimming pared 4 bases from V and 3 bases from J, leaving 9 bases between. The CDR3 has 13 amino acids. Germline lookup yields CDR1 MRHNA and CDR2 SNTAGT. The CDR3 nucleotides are TGTGCCAGCAGTGTGGAGGGACACACTGAAGCTTTCTTT. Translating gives CASSVEGHTEAFF.

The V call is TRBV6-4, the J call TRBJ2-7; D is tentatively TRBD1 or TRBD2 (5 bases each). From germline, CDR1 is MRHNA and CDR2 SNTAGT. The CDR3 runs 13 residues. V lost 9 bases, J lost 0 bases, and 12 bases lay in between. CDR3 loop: CASGDRLSYEQYF. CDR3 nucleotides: TGTGCCAGTGGGGACCGCCTCTCCTACGAGCAGTACTTC.

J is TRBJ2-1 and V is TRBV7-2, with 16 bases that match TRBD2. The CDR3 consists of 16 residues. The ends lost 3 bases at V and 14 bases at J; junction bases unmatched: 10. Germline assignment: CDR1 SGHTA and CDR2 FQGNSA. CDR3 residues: CASSFAGTSGGAQKFF. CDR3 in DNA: TGTGCCAGCAGCTTCGCCGGGACTAGCGGGGGGGCCCAGAAGTTCTTC.

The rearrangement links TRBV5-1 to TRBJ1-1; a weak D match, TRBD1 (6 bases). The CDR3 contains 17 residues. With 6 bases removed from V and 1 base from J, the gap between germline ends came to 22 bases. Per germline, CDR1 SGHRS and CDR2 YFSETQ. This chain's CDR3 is CASTIGGGIGKNTEAFF. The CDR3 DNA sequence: TGCGCCAGCACCATAGGAGGGGGGATCGGAAAGAACACTGAAGCTTTCTTT.

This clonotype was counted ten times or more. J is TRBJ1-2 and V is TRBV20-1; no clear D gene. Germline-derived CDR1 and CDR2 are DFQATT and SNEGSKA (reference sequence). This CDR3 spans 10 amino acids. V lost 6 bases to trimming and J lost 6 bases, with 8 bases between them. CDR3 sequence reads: CSARRDGYTF. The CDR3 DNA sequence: TGCAGTGCGCGCCGAGATGGCTACACCTTC.

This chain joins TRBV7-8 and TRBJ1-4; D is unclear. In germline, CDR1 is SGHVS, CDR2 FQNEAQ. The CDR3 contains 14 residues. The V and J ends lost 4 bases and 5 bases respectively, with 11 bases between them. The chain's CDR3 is CASSSRRANEKLFF. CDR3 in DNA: TGTGCCAGCAGCTCGAGACGGGCGAATGAAAAACTGTTTTTT.

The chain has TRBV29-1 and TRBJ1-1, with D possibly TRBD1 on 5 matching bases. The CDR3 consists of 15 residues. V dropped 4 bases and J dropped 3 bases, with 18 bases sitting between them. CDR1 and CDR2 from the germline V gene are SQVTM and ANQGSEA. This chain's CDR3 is CSVVLGGRRDTEAFF. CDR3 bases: TGCAGCGTTGTTTTGGGGGGGAGGAGGGACACTGAAGCTTTCTTT.

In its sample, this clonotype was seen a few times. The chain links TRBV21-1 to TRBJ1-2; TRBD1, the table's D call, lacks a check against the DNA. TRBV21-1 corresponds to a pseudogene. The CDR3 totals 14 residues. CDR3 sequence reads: CASSKAAPAEGYTF. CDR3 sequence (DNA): TGTGCCAGCAGCAAAGCGGCCCCGGCGGAAGGCTACACCTTC.

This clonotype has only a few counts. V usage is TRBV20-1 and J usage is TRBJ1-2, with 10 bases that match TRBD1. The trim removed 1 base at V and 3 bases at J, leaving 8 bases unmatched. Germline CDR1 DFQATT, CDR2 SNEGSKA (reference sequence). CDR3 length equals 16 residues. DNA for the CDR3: TGCAGTGCTAGAGTGACAGGGGGCGTAGGGTACTATGGCTACACCTTC. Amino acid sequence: CSARVTGGVGYYGYTF.

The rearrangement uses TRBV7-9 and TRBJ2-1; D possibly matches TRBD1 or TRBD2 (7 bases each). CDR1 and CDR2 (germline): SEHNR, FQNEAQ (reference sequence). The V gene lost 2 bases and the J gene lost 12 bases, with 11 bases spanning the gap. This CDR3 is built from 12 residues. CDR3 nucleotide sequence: TGTGCCAGCAGCTTAAGCGGGACAGTGCAGTTCTTC. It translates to CASSLSGTVQFF.

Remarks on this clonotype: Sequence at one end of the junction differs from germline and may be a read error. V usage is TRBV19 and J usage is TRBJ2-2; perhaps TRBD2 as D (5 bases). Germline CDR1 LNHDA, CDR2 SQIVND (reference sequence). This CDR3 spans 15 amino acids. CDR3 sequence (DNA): TGCGCCAGTAGTACCACGGGGTTTGGGACCGGGGAGCTGTTTTTT. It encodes CASSTTGFGTGELFF.

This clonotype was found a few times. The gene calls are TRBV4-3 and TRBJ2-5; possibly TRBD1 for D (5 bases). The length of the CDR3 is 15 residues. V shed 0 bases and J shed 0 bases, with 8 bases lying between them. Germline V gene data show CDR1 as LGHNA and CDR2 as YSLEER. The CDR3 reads CASSQEARDQETQYF. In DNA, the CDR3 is TGCGCCAGCAGCCAAGAGGCCAGGGACCAAGAGACCCAGTACTTC.

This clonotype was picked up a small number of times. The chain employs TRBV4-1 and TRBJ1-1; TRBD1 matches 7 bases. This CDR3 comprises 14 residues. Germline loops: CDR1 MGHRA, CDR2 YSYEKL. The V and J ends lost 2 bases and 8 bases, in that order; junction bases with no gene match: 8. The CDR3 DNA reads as TGCGCCAGCAGCCAAAACCAAAGGACAGGCGAAGCTTTCTTT. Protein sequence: CASSQNQRTGEAFF.

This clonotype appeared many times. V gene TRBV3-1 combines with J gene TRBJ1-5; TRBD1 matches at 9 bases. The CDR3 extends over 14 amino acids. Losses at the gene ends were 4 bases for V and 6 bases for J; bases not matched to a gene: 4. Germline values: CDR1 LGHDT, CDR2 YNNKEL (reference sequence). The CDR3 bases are TGTGCCAGCAGCCTCAGACAGGGGGTTCAGCCCCAGCATTTT. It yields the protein CASSLRQGVQPQHF. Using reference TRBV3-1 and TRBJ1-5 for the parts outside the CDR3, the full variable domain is DTAVSQTPKYLVTQMGNDKSIKCEQNLGHDTMYWYKQDSKKFLKIMFSYNNKELIINETVPNRFSPKSPDKAHLNLHINSLELGDSAVYFCASSLRQGVQPQHFGDGTRLSIL.

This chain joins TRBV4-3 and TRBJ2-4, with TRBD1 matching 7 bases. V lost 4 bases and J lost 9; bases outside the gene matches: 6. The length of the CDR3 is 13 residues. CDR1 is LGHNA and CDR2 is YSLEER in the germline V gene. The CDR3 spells CASSPRQGTIQYF. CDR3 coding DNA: TGCGCCAGCAGCCCTAGACAGGGAACCATTCAGTACTTC.

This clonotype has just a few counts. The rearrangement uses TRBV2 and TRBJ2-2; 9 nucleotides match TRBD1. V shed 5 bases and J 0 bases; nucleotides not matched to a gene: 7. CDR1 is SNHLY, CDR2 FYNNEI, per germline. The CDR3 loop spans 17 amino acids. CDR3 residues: CASSPKDRGANTGELFF. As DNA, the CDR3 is TGTGCCAGCAGTCCAAAGGACAGGGGCGCGAACACCGGGGAGCTGTTTTTT.

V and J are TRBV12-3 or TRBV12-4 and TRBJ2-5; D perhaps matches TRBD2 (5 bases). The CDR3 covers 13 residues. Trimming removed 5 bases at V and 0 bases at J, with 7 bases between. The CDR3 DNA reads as TGTGCCAGCAGTCCGGGGAACCAAGAGACCCAGTACTTC. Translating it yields CASSPGNQETQYF.

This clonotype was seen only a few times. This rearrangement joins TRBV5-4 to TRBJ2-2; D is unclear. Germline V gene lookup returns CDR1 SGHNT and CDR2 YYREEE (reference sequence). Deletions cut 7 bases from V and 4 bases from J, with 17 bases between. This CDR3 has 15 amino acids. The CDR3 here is CASSATTIFTGELFF. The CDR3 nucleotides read TGTGCCAGCTCGGCTACGACAATTTTCACCGGGGAGCTGTTTTTT. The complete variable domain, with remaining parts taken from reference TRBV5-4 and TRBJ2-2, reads ETGVTQSPTHLIKTRGQQVTLRCSSQSGHNTVSWYQQALGQGPQFIFQYYREEENGRGNFPPRFSGLQFPNYSSELNVNALELDDSALYLCASSATTIFTGELFFGEGSRLTVL.

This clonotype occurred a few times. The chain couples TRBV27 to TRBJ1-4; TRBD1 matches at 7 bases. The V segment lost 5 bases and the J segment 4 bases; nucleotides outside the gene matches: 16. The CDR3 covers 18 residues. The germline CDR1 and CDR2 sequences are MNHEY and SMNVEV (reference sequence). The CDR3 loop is CASSPGTVRYWDNEKLFF. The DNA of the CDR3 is TGTGCCAGCAGTCCGGGGACAGTTCGCTACTGGGATAATGAAAAACTGTTTTTT.

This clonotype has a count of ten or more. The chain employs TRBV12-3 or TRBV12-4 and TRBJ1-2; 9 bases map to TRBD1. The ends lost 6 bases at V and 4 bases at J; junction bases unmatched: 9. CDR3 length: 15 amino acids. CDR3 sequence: CASRSRQGDFYGYTF. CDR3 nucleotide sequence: TGTGCCAGCAGAAGTAGACAGGGGGACTTCTATGGCTACACCTTC.

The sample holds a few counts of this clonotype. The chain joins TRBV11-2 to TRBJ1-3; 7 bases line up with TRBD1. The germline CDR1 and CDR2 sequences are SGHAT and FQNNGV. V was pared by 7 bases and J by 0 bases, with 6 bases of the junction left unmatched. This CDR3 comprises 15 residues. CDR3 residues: CASTAGGNSGNTIYF. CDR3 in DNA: TGTGCCAGCACCGCAGGGGGAAACTCTGGAAACACCATATATTTT.

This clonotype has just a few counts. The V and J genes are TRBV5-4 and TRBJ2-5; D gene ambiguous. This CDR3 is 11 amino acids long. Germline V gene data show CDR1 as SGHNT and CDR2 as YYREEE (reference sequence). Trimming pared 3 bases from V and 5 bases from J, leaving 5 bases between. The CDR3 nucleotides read TGTGCCAGCAGCTCGGACGAGACCCAGTACTTC. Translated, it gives CASSSDETQYF.

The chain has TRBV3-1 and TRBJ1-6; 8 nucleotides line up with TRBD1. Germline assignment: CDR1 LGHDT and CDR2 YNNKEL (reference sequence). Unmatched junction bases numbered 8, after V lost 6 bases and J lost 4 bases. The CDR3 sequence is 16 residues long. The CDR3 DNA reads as TGTGCCAGCAGGCCCGGGACAGGAGTTTATAATTCACCCCTCCACTTT. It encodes CASRPGTGVYNSPLHF.

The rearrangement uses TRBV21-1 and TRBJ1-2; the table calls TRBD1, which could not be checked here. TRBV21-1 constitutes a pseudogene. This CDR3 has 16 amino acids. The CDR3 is CASSFPPGTQNYGYTF. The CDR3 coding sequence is TGTGCCAGCAGCTTCCCCCCCGGGACACAGAACTATGGCTACACCTTC.

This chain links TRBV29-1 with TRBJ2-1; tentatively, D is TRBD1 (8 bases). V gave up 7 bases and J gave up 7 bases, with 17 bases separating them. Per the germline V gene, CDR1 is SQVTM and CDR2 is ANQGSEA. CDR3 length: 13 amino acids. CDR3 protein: CSAITGGDNEQFF. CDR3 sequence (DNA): TGCAGCGCCATCACAGGGGGGGATAATGAGCAGTTCTTC.